This TCR beta chain was observed in a study of OX40 agonist ivuxolimab in advanced cancers. On the study more broadly: Patients receiving dose escalation had hepatocellular carcinoma, melanoma, renal cell or head and neck cancer.

Notes on this clone: What it binds is unknown.

Study conclusions and caveats: Among the least clonally expanded were partial responders at 0.1-3.0 mg/kg.

In germline, CDR1 is LNHDA, CDR2 SQIVND (reference sequence). This CDR3 is 15 amino acids long. The trim removed 6 bases at V and 1 base at J, leaving 4 bases unmatched. Only in-frame clones appear in the TCRdb table, and some are missing; sequencing was by immunoSEQ multiplex PCR. The sample holds tens of thousands of clones; 85% to 90% are singletons and the top ten take 0.45% to 0.55%. The TCR originated in an adult with an advanced solid tumor such as melanoma, head and neck, liver or kidney cancer. The V and J genes are TRBV19 and TRBJ1-3; 9 bases are shared with TRBD1. Sequenced here: CD4+ or CD8+ T cells sorted from blood, sampled in a trial of the OX40 agonist ivuxolimab. The DNA of the CDR3 is TGTGCCAGTAGCCCACAGGGGGCGTCTGGAAACACCATATATTTT. The encoded protein is CASSPQGASGNTIYF. The whole variable domain, filled in from reference TRBV19 and TRBJ1-3, reads DGGITQSPKYLFRKEGQNVTLSCEQNLNHDAMYWYRQDPGQGLRLIYYSQIVNDFQKGDIAEGYSVSREKKESFPLTVTSAQKNPTAFYLCASSPQGASGNTIYFGEGSWLTVV.